A single sample is the source of the 28 T cell receptor beta chains below, sequenced in a study of CD8 T cells in ankylosing spondylitis. MiXCR, run by TCRdb on the 5' RACE reads, gives a single entry per CDR3 protein. The repertoire holds approximately 140,000 distinct CDR3 sequences, with roughly a tenth as singletons. The source material was blood, either unsorted or a sorted T cell fraction (not recorded which). The receptors here all came from a male donor with ankylosing spondylitis or in good health (not recorded which).

This clonotype was recorded at least ten times. The chain uses TRBV7-2 and TRBJ2-4; D might be TRBD1 (5 bases). The germline V and J ends were trimmed by 0 bases and 7 bases, with 16 bases remaining between them. In germline, CDR1 is SGHTA, CDR2 FQGNSA. The CDR3 consists of 16 residues. CDR3 protein: CASSLAWGQGSNIQYF. The CDR3 DNA reads TGTGCCAGCAGCTTAGCGTGGGGCCAGGGATCGAACATTCAGTACTTC.

The rearrangement links TRBV5-1 to TRBJ2-6; 7 positions agree with TRBD1. Germline V CDR1 and CDR2: SGHRS, YFSETQ. The CDR3 runs 16 residues. The J segment lost 0 bases and the V segment lost 1 base, leaving 1 base of the junction unmatched. The CDR3 sequence: CASSLTGDSGANVLTF. For the CDR3, the DNA is TGCGCCAGCAGCTTGACAGGGGACTCTGGGGCCAACGTCCTGACTTTC.

This clonotype has a count of ten or more. The chain links TRBV12-3 or TRBV12-4 to TRBJ2-2; no clear D gene. This CDR3 has 13 amino acids. The V and J ends lost 8 bases and 2 bases respectively, with 9 bases between them. CDR3 amino acids: CASGRSNTGELFF. The CDR3 nucleotides are TGTGCCAGCGGGCGGAGTAACACCGGGGAGCTGTTTTTT.

The chain carries TRBV5-5 and TRBJ2-7; 8 nucleotides align to TRBD2. Germline V lookup: CDR1 SGHKS, CDR2 YYEKEE (reference sequence). V dropped 0 bases and J dropped 3; count of bases not matched to a gene: 5. The CDR3 runs 15 residues. The CDR3 coding sequence is TGTGCCAGCAGCTTGGGCCGGGAGGGCCTCTACGAGCAGTACTTC. Amino acid sequence: CASSLGREGLYEQYF.

This clonotype was observed at least ten times. The gene calls are TRBV5-1 and TRBJ2-3; D is possibly TRBD1 or TRBD2 (5 bases each). V was cut by 3 bases and J by 0 bases, with 5 bases left in between. Germline V gene data show CDR1 as SGHRS and CDR2 as YFSETQ. The CDR3 totals 13 residues. CDR3 sequence reads: CASSWDSTDTQYF. In nucleotides, the CDR3 is TGCGCCAGCAGCTGGGACAGCACAGATACGCAGTATTTT.

This clonotype was seen repeatedly, ten times or more. The chain employs TRBV20-1 and TRBJ2-5, with D perhaps matching TRBD2 (6 bases). Trimming stripped 7 bases from V and 4 bases from J, with 19 bases between. CDR3 length: 14 residues. CDR1 and CDR2 from the germline V gene are DFQATT and SNEGSKA (reference sequence). Here the CDR3 DNA reads TGCAGTGGGAGGGAGCCGGGAGTTACAGAGACCCAGTACTTC. Translated: CSGREPGVTETQYF.

About this clonotype itself: With a much larger clone just one base away, this may be a read error. This rearrangement joins TRBV6-1 to TRBJ2-3; D remains ambiguous. V was trimmed by 6 bases and J by 3 bases, leaving 10 bases between them. Per germline, CDR1 MNHNS and CDR2 SASEGT. The CDR3 is 13 residues long. The CDR3 region has the DNA TGTGCCAGCAGACGATCTAGGACAGATACGCAGTATTTT. This translates into CASRRSRTDTQYF.

The chain joins TRBV5-5 to TRBJ1-1; no firm D call. V lost 4 bases to trimming and J lost 0 bases, with 16 bases between them. This CDR3 spans 16 amino acids. CDR1 is SGHKS, CDR2 YYEKEE, per germline (reference sequence). CDR3 sequence: CASSRRSASMNTEAFF. The DNA for the CDR3 is TGTGCCAGCAGCCGCCGGTCGGCCTCTATGAACACTGAAGCTTTCTTT. The whole variable domain, remainder taken from reference TRBV5-5 and TRBJ1-1, is DAGVTQSPTHLIKTRGQQVTLRCSPISGHKSVSWYQQVLGQGPQFIFQYYEKEERGRGNFPDRFSARQFPNYSSELNVNALLLGDSALYLCASSRRSASMNTEAFFGQGTRLTVV.

The rearrangement joins TRBV12-3 or TRBV12-4 to TRBJ2-1; TRBD2 matches 10 bases. This CDR3 spans 16 amino acids. V was pared by 7 bases and J by 4 bases, with 10 bases of the junction left unmatched. The CDR3 is CASTNLASGRYNEQFF. In DNA, the CDR3 is TGTGCCAGCACTAATTTGGCTAGCGGGAGATACAATGAGCAGTTCTTC.

This clonotype was seen more than once but under ten times. The CDR3 protein is CSVLLLQETQYF. The CDR3 DNA is TGCAGCGTTCTACTGTTGCAAGAGACCCAGTACTTC. V usage is TRBV29-1 and J usage is TRBJ2-5; D is ambiguous. The CDR3 runs 12 residues. Germline V gives CDR1 SQVTM, CDR2 ANQGSEA. The V and J ends lost 5 bases and 2 bases respectively, with 9 bases between them.

This clonotype was counted ten times or more. The chain joins TRBV20-1 to TRBJ2-1, with 7 bases lining up with TRBD2. V was clipped by 0 bases and J by 6 bases; unmatched bases: 8. This CDR3 is 15 amino acids long. Germline V lookup: CDR1 DFQATT, CDR2 SNEGSKA (reference sequence). CDR3: CSARDGGRASNEQFF. The CDR3 bases are TGCAGTGCTAGAGATGGTGGGAGGGCCTCCAATGAGCAGTTCTTC.

Of note for this clonotype: A much larger clone lies a single base off, so this may be a read error. The chain joins TRBV2 to TRBJ1-1, with D unresolved. The CDR3 spans 11 residues. Between the trimmed V and J ends, which lost 8 bases and 1 base, there was a span of 5 bases. CDR1 SNHLY and CDR2 FYNNEI come from the germline V gene. CDR3 loop: CASGENTEAFF. The CDR3 bases are TGTGCCAGCGGAGAGAACACTGAAGCTTTCTTT.

This clonotype was seen at least ten times. V gene TRBV20-1 combines with J gene TRBJ2-1, with D hard to call. CDR3 length equals 15 residues. V lost 1 base and J lost 4, with 14 bases in between. Germline CDR1 is DFQATT and CDR2 is SNEGSKA (reference sequence). CDR3 residues: CSARAGQNSYNEQFF. Here the CDR3 DNA reads TGCAGTGCTAGAGCTGGGCAAAACTCGTACAATGAGCAGTTCTTC.

This clonotype was observed a few times. The chain combines TRBV4-2 with TRBJ2-3; 8 bases are a match to TRBD1. Germline assignment: CDR1 LGHNA and CDR2 YNFKEQ. V was clipped by 0 bases and J by 4 bases; unmatched bases: 6. The CDR3 length is 16 residues. CDR3 protein: CASSQDLRTGPDTQYF. The CDR3 bases are TGTGCCAGCAGCCAAGATCTTCGGACAGGGCCAGATACGCAGTATTTT.

V usage is TRBV2 and J usage is TRBJ2-2; D is undetermined. There are 14 residues in the CDR3. The ends were cut back, 4 bases at V and 9 bases at J, with 15 bases in the middle. Germline lookup yields CDR1 SNHLY and CDR2 FYNNEI. In DNA form, the CDR3 reads TGTGCCAGCAGTGCTTATCAAAGTTCCAGGGAGCTGTTTTTT. Translating it yields CASSAYQSSRELFF.

V and J are TRBV7-2 and TRBJ2-6; D not certain. The CDR3 sequence is 15 residues long. CDR1 and CDR2 from the germline V gene are SGHTA and FQGNSA. V was trimmed by 5 bases and J by 1 base, leaving 9 bases between them. The CDR3: CASSPVISGANVLTF. The DNA of the CDR3 is TGTGCCAGCAGCCCCGTGATTTCTGGGGCCAACGTCCTGACTTTC. Supplemented by reference TRBV7-2 and TRBJ2-6, the full variable domain reads GAGVSQSPSNKVTEKGKDVELRCDPISGHTALYWYRQSLGQGLEFLIYFQGNSAPDKSGLPSDRFSAERTGGSVSTLTIQRTQQEDSAVYLCASSPVISGANVLTFGAGSRLTVL.

Comment on this clonotype: A read error may account for a junction end that differs from germline. The CDR3 region is CSVSIRGAGANGLTF. CDR3 coding DNA: TGCAGCGTGTCCATACGGGGCGCTGGGGCCAACGGCCTGACTTTC. The genes are TRBV29-1 and TRBJ2-6, with D perhaps given as TRBD1 or TRBD2 (5 bases each). The CDR3 has 15 amino acids. Germline V gene lookup returns CDR1 SQVTM and CDR2 ANQGSEA.

This clonotype was seen more than once but under ten times. The gene calls are TRBV7-3 and TRBJ2-2; a weak D match, TRBD1 (6 bases). This CDR3 has 16 residues. Trimming pared 1 base from V and 2 bases from J, leaving 11 bases between. The germline V gene encodes CDR1 SGHTA and CDR2 FQGTGA. Here the CDR3 DNA reads TGTGCCAGCAGCTTAAATCGGGACATAAACACCGGGGAGCTGTTTTTT. Residues: CASSLNRDINTGELFF.

This clonotype was recorded a few times. The rearrangement uses TRBV7-8 and TRBJ2-7; 10 positions agree with TRBD2. CDR1 and CDR2 from the germline V gene are SGHVS and FQNEAQ. The CDR3 runs to 14 residues. V was pared by 4 bases and J by 7 bases, with 7 bases of the junction left unmatched. The DNA of the CDR3 is TGTGCCAGCAGCTGGACTAGCGGCTTACGGGAGCAGTACTTC. Amino acids: CASSWTSGLREQYF.

This clonotype turned up a few times. The genes are TRBV29-1 and TRBJ2-7, with TRBD2 matching over 11 bases. With V trimmed by 6 bases and J by 7 bases, 8 bases remained unmatched. Germline V gene lookup returns CDR1 SQVTM and CDR2 ANQGSEA. This CDR3 contains 13 residues. The CDR3 here is CSVQTSGAWEQYF. DNA of the CDR3: TGCAGCGTACAGACTAGCGGGGCGTGGGAGCAGTACTTC.

In this sample, this clonotype turned up many times. V usage is TRBV9 and J usage is TRBJ2-1; 7 positions match TRBD1. Per the germline V gene, CDR1 is SGDLS and CDR2 is YYNGEE. This CDR3 comprises 15 residues. J lost 3 bases, V lost 0 bases, and 3 bases had no gene match. The chain's CDR3 is CASSVAGQVYNEQFF. The CDR3 region has the DNA TGTGCCAGCAGCGTAGCCGGACAGGTCTACAATGAGCAGTTCTTC.

This clonotype was seen a handful of times. The rearrangement links TRBV12-3 or TRBV12-4 to TRBJ1-5; D might be TRBD1 (5 bases). V shed 3 bases and J shed 1 base, with 10 bases lying between them. The CDR3 loop spans 15 amino acids. The CDR3 spells CASSFMRDSNQPQHF. The DNA for the CDR3 is TGTGCCAGCAGTTTTATGCGGGACAGCAATCAGCCCCAGCATTTT.

This clonotype was counted a few times. One end of the junction varies from germline; a read error may be responsible. The V and J genes are TRBV7-7 and TRBJ2-7; 9 positions agree with TRBD1. Germline values: CDR1 SSHAT, CDR2 FNYEAQ (reference sequence). This CDR3 has 15 residues. CDR3 protein: CASSPRTGGSHEQYF. The CDR3 nucleotides read TGTGCCAGCAGCCCCCGAACAGGGGGCTCCCACGAGCAGTACTTC.

In this sample, this clonotype turned up many times. This rearrangement joins TRBV6-1 to TRBJ1-5; a weak D match, TRBD1 (5 bases). Trimming removed 3 bases from V and 3 bases from J, with 9 bases in between. The length of the CDR3 is 14 residues. Germline-derived CDR1 and CDR2 are MNHNS and SASEGT. The CDR3 sequence: CASSEGGYNQPQHF. As DNA, the CDR3 is TGTGCCAGCAGTGAGGGGGGTTACAATCAGCCCCAGCATTTT.

This clonotype was observed many times. V gene TRBV3-1 combines with J gene TRBJ2-7, with 9 bases aligning to TRBD2. The CDR3 runs to 15 residues. Looked up from germline, CDR1 is LGHDT and CDR2 is YNNKEL (reference sequence). After removal of 0 bases from V and 3 bases from J, the junction contained 3 bases not matched to a gene. CDR3 bases: TGTGCCAGCAGCCAAGACATTAGCGGGAGCTACGAGCAGTACTTC. Translation: CASSQDISGSYEQYF.

This chain uses TRBV12-3 or TRBV12-4 with TRBJ1-1; D is uncertain. The length of the CDR3 is 14 residues. V lost 3 bases and J lost 5, with 13 bases in between. The CDR3 nucleotides read TGTGCCAGCAGTTTTCCCCCAGCTAAGACTGAAGCTTTCTTT. Translated, it gives CASSFPPAKTEAFF.

The chain is built from TRBV6-1 and TRBJ2-3, with D uncertain. The length of the CDR3 is 15 residues. The germline V gene encodes CDR1 MNHNS and CDR2 SASEGT. The ends were cut back, 0 bases at V and 0 bases at J, with 7 bases in the middle. CDR3 region: CASSEAWRSTDTQYF. The DNA for the CDR3 is TGTGCCAGCAGTGAAGCGTGGCGGAGCACAGATACGCAGTATTTT.

This clonotype was observed at least ten times. V and J are TRBV20-1 and TRBJ1-5; TRBD1 might be the D (6 bases). V was cut by 3 bases and J by 1 base, with 13 bases left in between. Looked up from germline, CDR1 is DFQATT and CDR2 is SNEGSKA (reference sequence). The CDR3 is made up of 15 amino acids. The CDR3 DNA reads as TGCAGTGCTAGGGGCGGGGGGCCGAGCAATCAGCCCCAGCATTTT. Protein: CSARGGGPSNQPQHF.